This is a list of T cell receptor beta chains from one sample in a study of T cell responses to AZD1222 COVID-19 vaccine. Sequencing was performed with immunoSEQ multiplex PCR; in TCRdb, only in-frame clones are kept and a portion is missing. The data hold about 130,000 clones, with approximately 88% observed a single time. Sequences were derived from peripheral blood, sampled on day 0 of AZD1222 vaccination. The receptors derive from an adult in good health. CDR3s leave out the opening cysteine and the closing phenylalanine or tryptophan. A row's size may be missing; if present it is once, few, many or a size class.

V,J,size,CDR3
TRBV19,TRBJ2-1,NA,ASSMQGWHEQF
TRBV27,TRBJ2-7,NA,ASTSGSAVGEQY
TRBV6-5,TRBJ2-3,NA,ASSLRGGITDTQY
TRBV3-1/TRBV3-2,TRBJ1-1,NA,ASLDRAGVAF
TRBV27,TRBJ1-1,NA,ASSAGWGGLIQAF
TRBV7-8,TRBJ2-7,NA,ASSLGGTGLYEQY
TRBV20-1,TRBJ2-1,few,SAVYNEQF
TRBV4-3,TRBJ2-2,NA,ASSQDLGQGSGELF
TRBV11-2,TRBJ1-1,NA,ASSIRQKDTEAF
TRBV25-1,TRBJ2-1,NA,ASSEGRNEQF
TRBV24-1,TRBJ2-2,NA,ATSDREGVGKRGELF
TRBV7-8,TRBJ2-7,few,ASSPRGPGEQY
TRBV12-5,TRBJ2-3,NA,ASGFIGVRGAGDTQY
TRBV7-9,TRBJ2-2,NA,ASPGEGELF
TRBV9,TRBJ1-4,NA,ASSATGTGGNDEKLF
TRBV27,TRBJ2-2,NA,ASRGFAGELF
TRBV11-3,TRBJ1-6,NA,ASSLDSGRGSPLH
TRBV18,TRBJ1-2,NA,ASSPPGGGDGYT
TRBV3-1/TRBV3-2,TRBJ1-1,NA,ASSQSGSPGAF
TRBV10-3,TRBJ1-1,NA,AISESTENTEAF
TRBV19,TRBJ2-7,NA,ASSQTGFGYEQY
TRBV6-5,TRBJ2-7,NA,ASRNRGSDEQY
TRBV13,TRBJ1-1,once,ASSSKTRNTEAF